The entry that follows covers one T cell receptor (beta chain) sequence. V lost 0 bases, J lost 6 bases, and 6 bases stayed unmatched. CDR1 SGHTA and CDR2 FQGNSA come from the germline V gene. The CDR3 is 17 residues long. The data are from a study of blood T cell repertoires in COVID-19. Study summary: Samples representing acute and convalescent COVID-19 were sourced from the United States, Italy and Spain. The analysed material was cDNA or gDNA that came from T cells, B-cell-depleted T cells, or PBMCs.

In the authors' workflow: Reference gene primers were amplified, and this amplification served to estimate nucleated cell counts. Repertoires were generated with immunoSEQ multiplex PCR, while TCRdb's copy carries only in-frame clones and drops some. From that table come the V and J calls and clone size; the DNA was used to work out D and trimming. The table records tens of thousands of clones, roughly 80% of them present only once. This sequence originates from a man between 60 and 75 years old with acute or convalescent COVID-19. The chain is built from TRBV7-2 and TRBJ2-4; 12 bases line up with TRBD2. Sequenced input: peripheral blood. This CDR3 is CASSLAGLAGLGNIQYF. The CDR3 coding sequence is TGTGCCAGCAGCTTAGCCGGACTAGCGGGGCTGGGAAACATTCAGTACTTC.